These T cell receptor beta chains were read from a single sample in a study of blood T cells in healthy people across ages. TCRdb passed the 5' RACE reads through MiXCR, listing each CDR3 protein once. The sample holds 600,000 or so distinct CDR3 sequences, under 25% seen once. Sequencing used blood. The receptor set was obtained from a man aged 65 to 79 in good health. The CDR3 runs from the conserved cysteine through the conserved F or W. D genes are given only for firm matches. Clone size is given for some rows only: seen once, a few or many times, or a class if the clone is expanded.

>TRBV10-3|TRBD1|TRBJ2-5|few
CAISEGQGIETQYF
TGTGCCATCAGTGAGGGACAGGGAATAGAGACCCAGTACTTC
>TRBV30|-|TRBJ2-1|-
CAWSSWAHNEQFF
TGTGCCTGGAGTTCCTGGGCCCACAATGAGCAGTTCTTC
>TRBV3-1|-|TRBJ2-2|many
CASSQLPGELFF
TGTGCCAGCAGCCAACTGCCCGGGGAGCTGTTTTTT
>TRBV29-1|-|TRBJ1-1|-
CSVDQHTEAFF
TGCAGCGTTGATCAGCACACCGAAGCTTTCTTT
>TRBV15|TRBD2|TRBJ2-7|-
CATSRDLPGGPSYEQYF
TGTGCCACCAGCAGAGATTTGCCGGGAGGGCCATCCTACGAGCAGTACTTC
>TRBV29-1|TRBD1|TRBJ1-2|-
CSVLPGDRDGYTF
TGCAGCGTCCTTCCGGGGGACAGGGACGGCTACACCTTC
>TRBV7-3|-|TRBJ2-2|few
CASNPPPLDREYTGELFF
TGTGCCAGCAACCCACCGCCCTTAGACCGGGAGTACACCGGGGAGCTGTTTTTT
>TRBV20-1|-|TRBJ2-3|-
CSAQVVQTDTQYF
TGCAGTGCGCAGGTGGTACAAACAGATACGCAGTATTTT
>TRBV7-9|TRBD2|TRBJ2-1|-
CASGPRTGGESSYNEQFF
TGTGCCAGCGGCCCCCGCACGGGAGGCGAAAGCTCCTACAATGAGCAGTTCTTC
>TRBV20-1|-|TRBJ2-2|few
CSARDRSVGELFF
TGCAGTGCGCGGGACCGCAGCGTCGGGGAGCTGTTTTTT
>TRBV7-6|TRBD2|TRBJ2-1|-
CASSLGLGDNEQFF
TGTGCCAGCAGCTTGGGACTAGGAGACAATGAGCAGTTCTTC
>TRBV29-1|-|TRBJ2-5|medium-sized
CSVQTGFSETQYF
TGCAGCGTCCAAACAGGTTTTTCAGAGACCCAGTACTTC
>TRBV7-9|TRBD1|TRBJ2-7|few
CASSSKSGTGRDEQYF
TGTGCCAGCAGCTCCAAATCCGGGACAGGCCGGGACGAGCAGTACTTC
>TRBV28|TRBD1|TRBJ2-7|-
CASSLSAGTASYEQYF
TGTGCCAGCAGCCTTTCAGCCGGGACAGCTTCTTACGAGCAGTACTTC
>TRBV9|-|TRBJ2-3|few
CASSAQERVTDTQYF
TGTGCCAGCAGCGCCCAGGAGCGCGTCACAGATACGCAGTATTTT
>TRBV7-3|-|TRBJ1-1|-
CASSSTHSGGTEAFF
TGTGCCAGCAGCTCCACCCACTCGGGGGGAACTGAAGCTTTCTTT
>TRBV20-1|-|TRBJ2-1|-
CSAREAGEQFF
TGCAGTGCTAGAGAAGCTGGTGAGCAGTTCTTC
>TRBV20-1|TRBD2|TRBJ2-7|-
CSAVSGSGYEQYF
TGCAGTGCTGTTAGCGGGAGTGGCTACGAGCAGTACTTC
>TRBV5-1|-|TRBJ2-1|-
CASSETEYNEQFF
TGCGCCAGCAGCGAGACAGAGTACAATGAGCAGTTCTTC
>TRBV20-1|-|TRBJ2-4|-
CSARSIVIQRDIQYF
TGCAGTGCTAGGTCTATTGTGATACAGCGGGACATTCAGTACTTC
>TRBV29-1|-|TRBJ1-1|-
CSALQPLGTEAFF
TGCAGCGCCTTACAGCCATTGGGTACTGAAGCTTTCTTT
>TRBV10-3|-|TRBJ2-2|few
CAISDGSTGELFF
TGTGCCATCAGTGATGGGAGCACCGGGGAGCTGTTTTTT
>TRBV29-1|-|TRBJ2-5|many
CSSATGSGETQYF
TGCAGCTCCGCCACAGGGTCCGGGGAGACCCAGTACTTC
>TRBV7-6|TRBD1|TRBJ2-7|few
CASSLETGGFYEQYF
TGTGCCAGCAGCTTAGAGACAGGGGGGTTCTACGAGCAGTACTTC
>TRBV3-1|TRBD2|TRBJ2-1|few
CASSRLLAGVEQFF
TGTGCCAGCAGCCGCCTACTAGCGGGAGTCGAGCAGTTCTTC
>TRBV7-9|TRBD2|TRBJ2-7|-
CASSPTASGLYEQYF
TGTGCCAGCAGCCCCACGGCTAGCGGGCTCTACGAGCAGTACTTC
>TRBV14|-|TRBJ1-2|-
CASSQVSQGGYTF
TGTGCCAGCAGCCAAGTAAGTCAAGGAGGCTACACCTTC
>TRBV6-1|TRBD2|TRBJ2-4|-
CASSSGTIENIQYF
TGTGCCAGCAGCTCCGGGACTATAGAAAACATTCAGTACTTC
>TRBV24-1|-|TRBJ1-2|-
CATSDATANYGYTF
TGTGCCACCAGTGATGCGACAGCGAACTATGGCTACACCTTC
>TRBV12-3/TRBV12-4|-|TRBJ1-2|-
CASSLITQGRGYTF
TGTGCCAGCAGTTTAATAACGCAGGGGAGGGGCTACACCTTC
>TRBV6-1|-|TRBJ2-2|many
CASKELANTGELFF
TGTGCCAGCAAAGAACTCGCGAACACCGGGGAGCTGTTTTTT
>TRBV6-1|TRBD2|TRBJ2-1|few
CASSEVPWTGGNEQFF
TGTGCCAGCAGTGAAGTGCCCTGGACGGGGGGCAATGAGCAGTTCTTC
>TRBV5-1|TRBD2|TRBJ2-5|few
CASGKALAGLQETQYF
TGCGCCAGCGGTAAAGCCCTAGCGGGACTCCAAGAGACCCAGTACTTC
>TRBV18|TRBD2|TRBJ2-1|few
CASIAGGLYNEQFF
TGTGCCAGCATAGCGGGAGGGCTCTACAATGAGCAGTTCTTC
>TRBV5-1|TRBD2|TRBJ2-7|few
CASGGLAGEFHDEQYF
TGCGCCAGCGGAGGACTAGCGGGGGAATTTCATGACGAGCAGTACTTC